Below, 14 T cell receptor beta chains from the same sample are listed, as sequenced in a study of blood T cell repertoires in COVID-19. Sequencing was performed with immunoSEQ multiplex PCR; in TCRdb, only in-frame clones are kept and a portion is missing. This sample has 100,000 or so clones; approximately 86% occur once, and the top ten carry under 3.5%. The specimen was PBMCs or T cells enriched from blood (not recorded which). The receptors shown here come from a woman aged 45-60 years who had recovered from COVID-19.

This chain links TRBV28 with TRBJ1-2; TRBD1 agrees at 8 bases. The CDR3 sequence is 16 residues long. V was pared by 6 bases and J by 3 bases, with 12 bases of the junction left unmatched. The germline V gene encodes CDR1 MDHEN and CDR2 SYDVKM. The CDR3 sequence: CASSPGQGMIDYGYTF. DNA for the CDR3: TGTGCCAGCAGCCCAGGACAGGGTATGATCGACTATGGCTACACCTTC.

As DNA, the CDR3 is TGTGCCAGCAGCGACCCCGGGGGGTTAGCCAAAAACATTCAGTACTTC. This gives the protein CASSDPGGLAKNIQYF. The chain employs TRBV28 and TRBJ2-4, with TRBD2 identical over 7 bases. The ends lost 6 bases at V and 0 bases at J; junction bases unmatched: 8. This CDR3 contains 16 residues. The germline gives CDR1 MDHEN, CDR2 SYDVKM.

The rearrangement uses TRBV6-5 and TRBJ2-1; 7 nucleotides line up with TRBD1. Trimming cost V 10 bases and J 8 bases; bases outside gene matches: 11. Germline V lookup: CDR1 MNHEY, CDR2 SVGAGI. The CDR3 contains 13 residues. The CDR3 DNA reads TGTGCCAACTCACTTGACAGGGACCATGAGCAGTTCTTC. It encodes CANSLDRDHEQFF.

This chain's CDR3 is CAWSRQSNQPQHF. The CDR3 coding sequence is TGTGCCTGGAGTCGACAGAGCAATCAGCCCCAGCATTTT. The V call is TRBV30, the J call TRBJ1-5; D is possibly TRBD1 (5 bases). V lost 2 bases to trimming and J lost 1 base, with 6 bases between them. CDR3 length equals 13 residues. Germline-derived CDR1 and CDR2 are GTSNPN and SVGIG (reference sequence).

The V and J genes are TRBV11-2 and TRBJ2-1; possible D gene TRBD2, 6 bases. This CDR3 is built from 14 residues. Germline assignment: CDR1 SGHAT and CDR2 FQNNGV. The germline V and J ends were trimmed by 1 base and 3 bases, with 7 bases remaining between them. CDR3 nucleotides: TGTGCCAGCAGCTTAGTAGCGGACTACAATGAGCAGTTCTTC. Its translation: CASSLVADYNEQFF.

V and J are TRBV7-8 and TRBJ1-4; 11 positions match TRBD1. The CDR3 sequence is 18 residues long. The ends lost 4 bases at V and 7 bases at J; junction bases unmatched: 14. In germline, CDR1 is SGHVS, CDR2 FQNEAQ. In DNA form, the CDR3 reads TGTGCCAGCAGCTACAGACCGGGACAGGGGGAAGGGGGTGAAAAACTGTTTTTT. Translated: CASSYRPGQGEGGEKLFF. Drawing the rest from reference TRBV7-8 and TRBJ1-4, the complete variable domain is GAGVSQSPRYKVAKRGQDVALRCDPISGHVSLFWYQQALGQGPEFLTYFQNEAQLDKSGLPSDRFFAERPEGSVSTLKIQRTQQEDSAVYLCASSYRPGQGEGGEKLFFGSGTQLSVL.

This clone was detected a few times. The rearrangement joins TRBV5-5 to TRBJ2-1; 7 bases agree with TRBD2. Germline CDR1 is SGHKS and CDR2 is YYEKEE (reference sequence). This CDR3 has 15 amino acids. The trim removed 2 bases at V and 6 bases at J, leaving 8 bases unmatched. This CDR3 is CASSLVGSGTNEQFF. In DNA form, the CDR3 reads TGTGCCAGCAGCTTAGTCGGCAGCGGGACCAATGAGCAGTTCTTC.

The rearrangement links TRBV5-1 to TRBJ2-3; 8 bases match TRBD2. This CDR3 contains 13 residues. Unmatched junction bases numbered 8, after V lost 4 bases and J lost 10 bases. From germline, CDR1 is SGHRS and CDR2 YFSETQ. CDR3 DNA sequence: TGCGCCAGCAGCGACCCGGGACTAGGCGCGCAGTATTTT. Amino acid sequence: CASSDPGLGAQYF. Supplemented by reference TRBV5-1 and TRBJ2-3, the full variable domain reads KAGVTQTPRYLIKTRGQQVTLSCSPISGHRSVSWYQQTPGQGLQFLFEYFSETQRNKGNFPGRFSGRQFSNSRSEMNVSTLELGDSALYLCASSDPGLGAQYFGPGTRLTVL.

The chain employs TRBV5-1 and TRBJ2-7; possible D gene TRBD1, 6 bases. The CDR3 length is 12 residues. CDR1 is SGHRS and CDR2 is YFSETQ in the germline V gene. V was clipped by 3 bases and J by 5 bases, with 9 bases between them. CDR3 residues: CASSYQGNEQYF. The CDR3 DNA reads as TGCGCCAGCAGCTACCAGGGGAACGAGCAGTACTTC.

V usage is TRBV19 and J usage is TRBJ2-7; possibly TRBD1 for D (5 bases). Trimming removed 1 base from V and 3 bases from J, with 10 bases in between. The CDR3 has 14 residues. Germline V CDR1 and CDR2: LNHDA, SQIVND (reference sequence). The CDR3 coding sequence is TGTGCCAGTAGTATAGGACAGAAAAACTACGAGCAGTACTTC. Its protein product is CASSIGQKNYEQYF.

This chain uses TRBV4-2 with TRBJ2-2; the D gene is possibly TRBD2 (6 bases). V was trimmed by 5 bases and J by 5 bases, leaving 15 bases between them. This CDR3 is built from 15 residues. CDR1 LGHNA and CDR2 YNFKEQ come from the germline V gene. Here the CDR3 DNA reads TGTGCCAGCAGCTCAAGGGCGGGGAGTACCGGGGAGCTGTTTTTT. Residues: CASSSRAGSTGELFF.

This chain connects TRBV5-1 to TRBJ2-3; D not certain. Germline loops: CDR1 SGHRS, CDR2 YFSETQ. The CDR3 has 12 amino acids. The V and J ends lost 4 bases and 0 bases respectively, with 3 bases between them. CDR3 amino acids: CASSPSTDTQYF. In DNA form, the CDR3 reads TGCGCCAGCAGCCCAAGCACAGATACGCAGTATTTT.

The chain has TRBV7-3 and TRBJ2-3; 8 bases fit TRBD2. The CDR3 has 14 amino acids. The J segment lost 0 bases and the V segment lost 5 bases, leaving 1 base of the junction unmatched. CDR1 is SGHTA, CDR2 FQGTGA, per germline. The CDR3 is CASSPGGSTDTQYF. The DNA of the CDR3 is TGTGCCAGCAGCCCGGGGGGGAGCACAGATACGCAGTATTTT.

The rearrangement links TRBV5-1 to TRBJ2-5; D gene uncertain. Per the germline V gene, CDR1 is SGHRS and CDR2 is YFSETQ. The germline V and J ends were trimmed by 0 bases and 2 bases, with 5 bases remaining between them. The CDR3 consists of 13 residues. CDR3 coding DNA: TGCGCCAGCAGCTTGGTGCAGCAAGAGACCCAGTACTTC. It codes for CASSLVQQETQYF.